The sequence of this TCR beta chain was determined in a study of neurological immune-mediated disorders. Study findings and constraints: The absence of any CDR3 amino acid sequence shared by expanded clones across subjects suggests that repertoires were private in all groups.

Synthesis of cDNA used 5'RACE (with 10-nucleotide random UMIs). In TCRdb, the 5' RACE reads were re-called with MiXCR into one record per CDR3 protein. The repertoire includes approximately 70,000 distinct CDR3 sequences, about 4% of them detected once, and approximately 1.2% sits in the top ten. The CDR3 sequence is 14 residues long. V lost 5 bases and J lost 7, with 17 bases in between. Germline assignment: CDR1 MGHDK and CDR2 SYGVNS. Comments on this clonotype: Its antigen remains unidentified.

The genes are TRBV25-1 and TRBJ1-2, with a possible D match to TRBD1 (5 bases). Material for sequencing was PBMCs. The TCR sequence derives from a man aged 25-45 years with multiple sclerosis. CDR3 DNA: TGTGCCAGCAGTCCGGGAAAGGGGACTTCTGGCTACACCTTC. This gives the protein CASSPGKGTSGYTF.